This passage covers 3 T cell receptor beta chains from one sample sequenced in a study of response to subunit inactivated influenza vaccine. TCRdb redid the calling of the RT-PCR reads with MiXCR, one entry per CDR3 protein. In the table there are approximately 700,000 distinct CDR3 sequences, about 15% of which are singletons. The material was PBMCs from blood, obtained 11 to 12 days after vaccination. The receptors originated from a man aged 50 or older who received an inactivated influenza vaccine.

The chain couples TRBV20-1 to TRBJ2-7, with TRBD2 matching 7 bases. The V gene's germline CDR1 is DFQATT and CDR2 SNEGSKA (reference sequence). The CDR3 is 14 residues long. Germline trimming cut 6 bases from V and 2 bases from J; bases unmatched to any gene: 10. The CDR3 DNA follows: TGCAGTGCGCGATTGGGGGAGGGCACCTACGAGCAGTACTTC. This gives the protein CSARLGEGTYEQYF.

V is TRBV7-9 and J is TRBJ2-1; TRBD2 matches at 10 bases. The CDR3 runs to 15 residues. The junction had 5 bases not matched to a gene; V was cut back by 3 bases and J by 6 bases. From germline, CDR1 is SEHNR and CDR2 FQNEAQ (reference sequence). CDR3 amino acids: CASSLLLAGINEQFF. CDR3 nucleotides: TGTGCCAGCAGCTTGTTACTAGCGGGAATCAATGAGCAGTTCTTC.

This clonotype was seen a few times. The CDR3 reads CATSTRGQGAKYEQYF. CDR3 coding DNA: TGTGCCACCAGCACACGGGGACAGGGGGCTAAGTACGAGCAGTACTTC. The rearrangement uses TRBV15 and TRBJ2-7; 12 nucleotides line up with TRBD1. Germline-derived CDR1 and CDR2 are LNHNV and YYDKDF (reference sequence). V shed 4 bases and J 4 bases; nucleotides not matched to a gene: 8. This CDR3 is 16 amino acids long.